This T cell receptor (beta chain) was recorded in a study of T cells in Graves' hyperthyroidism and ophthalmopathy. Exclusion of a patient resulted from uncontrolled infection, other autoimmune disease, pregnancy or lactation. CDR3 length equals 14 residues. CDR1 and CDR2 (germline): MNHNS, SASEGT. The junction had 14 bases not matched to a gene; V was cut back by 8 bases and J by 8 bases. Regions amplified from RNA transcripts were the TCR beta CDR3 regions. Using the HTBI primer set, a first-round RT-PCR was run on the TCR CDR3. TCRdb re-called the multiplex PCR reads with MiXCR, one entry per CDR3 protein. This sample has over 350,000 distinct CDR3 sequences, with 18% found just once.

Sequenced material: blood. This chain links TRBV6-1 with TRBJ2-5, with TRBD1 matching 7 bases. The TCR comes from a man between 18 and 29 years old with Graves' ophthalmopathy. CDR3 loop: CASGTQGLGPTQYF. DNA of the CDR3: TGTGCCAGCGGAACACAGGGGCTAGGGCCCACCCAGTACTTC.